One sample yielded the 4 T cell receptor beta chains listed below, sequenced in a study of blood T cells in healthy people across ages. Alongside a J-beta primer mix, a sample-barcoded 5' primer served in a second PCR lasting about 7 to 12 cycles. MiXCR, applied by TCRdb to the 5' RACE reads, yields one record per CDR3 protein. The sample carries around 900,000 distinct CDR3 sequences, roughly half recorded once. The sequenced material came from blood. The receptors shown here come from a woman aged 60 to 75 in good health.

V usage is TRBV12-3 or TRBV12-4 and J usage is TRBJ2-5; the D gene is possibly TRBD1 (6 bases). V dropped 1 base and J dropped 0 bases, with 9 bases sitting between them. The CDR3 spans 15 residues. The CDR3 protein is CASSLVTGHQETQYF. The CDR3 DNA reads TGTGCCAGCAGTTTAGTCACAGGGCACCAAGAGACCCAGTACTTC.

The gene calls are TRBV6-4 and TRBJ2-1; 7 bases align to TRBD1. With 2 bases clipped from V and 7 bases from J, the junction kept 2 bases outside the gene matches. The CDR3 contains 13 residues. The germline V gene encodes CDR1 MRHNA and CDR2 SNTAGT. The CDR3 DNA sequence: TGTGCCAGCAGTGACACCAGGGGGAATGAGCAGTTCTTC. This translates into CASSDTRGNEQFF.

The V gene is TRBV9, the J gene TRBJ2-6; D unresolved. The CDR3 loop spans 14 amino acids. CDR1 SGDLS and CDR2 YYNGEE come from the germline V gene. V lost 6 bases, J lost 0 bases, and 7 bases lay in between. In DNA form, the CDR3 reads TGTGCCAGCAAATTCGGCTCTGGGGCCAACGTCCTGACTTTC. Encoded protein: CASKFGSGANVLTF.

The chain joins TRBV6-2 or TRBV6-3 to TRBJ2-1; 10 nucleotides agree with TRBD2. J lost 7 bases, V lost 4 bases, and 16 bases had no gene match. CDR1 is MNHEY, CDR2 SVGEGT, per germline. The CDR3 length is 18 residues. The CDR3 region is CASSSSGRRWPWENEQFF. The CDR3 coding sequence is TGTGCCAGCAGTTCTAGCGGGAGAAGGTGGCCCTGGGAAAATGAGCAGTTCTTC.